The TCR beta chain under discussion was sequenced for a study of post-analysis software for immune sequencing data. Across the study: Disease courses included relapsing-remitting, secondary progressive and progressive-relapsing multiple sclerosis.

Points on this clonotype: The antigen is undetermined.

General study findings and limits: Elevated frequency relative to controls characterized four or five TRBV segments in patients, TRBV5-6, TRBV5-1 and TRBV20-1 among them. Strong co-clustering by F measure was evident for samples that had been prepared in the same batch.

Prepared libraries of TCR beta cDNA carried unique molecular identifiers. With about 0.95 to 10 million T cells as the source, a few hundred thousand cDNA molecules resulted. In TCRdb, the PCR reads were re-called with MiXCR into one record per CDR3 protein. The sample carries hundreds of thousands of distinct CDR3 sequences, over 35% recorded once. V was shortened by 0 bases and J by 7 bases, with 15 bases between the two germline ends. The V gene's germline CDR1 is MNHNY and CDR2 SVGAGI (reference sequence). The CDR3 consists of 15 residues. The sequence came from a girl under 18 with multiple sclerosis. The sample taken for sequencing was blood. This chain uses TRBV6-6 with TRBJ2-5; the D is unclear. CDR3 nucleotide sequence: TGTGCCAGCAGTTACTCTCAAGGTCCCGGCGGGACCCAGTACTTC. Its translation: CASSYSQGPGGTQYF.